This T cell receptor beta chain was recovered during a study of somatic mutations in cytotoxic T cells in rheumatoid arthritis. This clone was observed once. Its antigen remains unknown. Sequencing used immunoSEQ multiplex PCR; TCRdb keeps in-frame clones, though not all of them. Of thousands of clones in the sample, 70% to 85% are singletons; the top ten hold 25% to 30%. Unmatched junction bases numbered 7, after V lost 3 bases and J lost 4 bases. Germline CDR1 SGHNT, CDR2 YYREEE (reference sequence). CDR3 length: 15 residues. Findings and caveats of the study: The study found CD8+ clonality increased with age in rheumatoid arthritis patients, not healthy controls.

The J gene is TRBJ1-3, the V gene TRBV5-4; 7 bases align to TRBD1. Source: CD8+ T cells sorted from blood, taken at a follow-up visit. The source of this sequence is a woman between 65 and 79 years old with rheumatoid arthritis. The CDR3 loop reads CASSSGTDRGNTIYF. In DNA form, the CDR3 reads TGTGCCAGCAGCTCAGGGACAGACCGAGGAAACACCATATATTTT.